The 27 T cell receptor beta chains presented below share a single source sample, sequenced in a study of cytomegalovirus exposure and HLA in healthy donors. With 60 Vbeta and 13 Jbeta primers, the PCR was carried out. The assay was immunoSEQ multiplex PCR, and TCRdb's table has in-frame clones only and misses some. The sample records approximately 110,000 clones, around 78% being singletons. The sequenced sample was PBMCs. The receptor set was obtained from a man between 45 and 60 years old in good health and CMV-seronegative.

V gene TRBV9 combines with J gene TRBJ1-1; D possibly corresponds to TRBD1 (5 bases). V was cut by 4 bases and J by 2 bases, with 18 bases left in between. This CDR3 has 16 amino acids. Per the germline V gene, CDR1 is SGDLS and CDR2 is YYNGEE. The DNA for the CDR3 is TGTGCCAGCAGCCTTCGCGGGGCGCCGGGAAACACTGAAGCTTTCTTT. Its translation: CASSLRGAPGNTEAFF.

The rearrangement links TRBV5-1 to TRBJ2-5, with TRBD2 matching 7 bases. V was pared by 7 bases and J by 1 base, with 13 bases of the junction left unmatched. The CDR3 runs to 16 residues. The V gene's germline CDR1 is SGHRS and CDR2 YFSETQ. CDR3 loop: CASGTGGDVSQETQYF. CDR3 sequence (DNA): TGCGCCAGCGGCACTGGGGGGGACGTAAGCCAAGAGACCCAGTACTTC.

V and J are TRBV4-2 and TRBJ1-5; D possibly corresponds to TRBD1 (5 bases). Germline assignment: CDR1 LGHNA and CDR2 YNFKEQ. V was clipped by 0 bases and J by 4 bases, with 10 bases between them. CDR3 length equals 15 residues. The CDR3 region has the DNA TGTGCCAGCAGCCAAGATTGGGCAGGGAATCAGCCCCAGCATTTT. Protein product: CASSQDWAGNQPQHF.

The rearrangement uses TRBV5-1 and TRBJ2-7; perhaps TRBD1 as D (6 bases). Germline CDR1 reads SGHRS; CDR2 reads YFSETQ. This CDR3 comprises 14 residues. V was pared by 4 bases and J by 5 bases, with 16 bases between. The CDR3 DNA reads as TGCGCCAGCAGCGTCCGGGACAAGGGCCACGAGCAGTACTTC. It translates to CASSVRDKGHEQYF.

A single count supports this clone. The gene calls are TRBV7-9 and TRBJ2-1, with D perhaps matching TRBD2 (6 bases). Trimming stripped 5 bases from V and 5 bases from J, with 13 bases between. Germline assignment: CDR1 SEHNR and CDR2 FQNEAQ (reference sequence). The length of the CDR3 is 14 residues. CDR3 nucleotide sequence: TGTGCCAGCAGCCCAGGACTAAGACACAATGAGCAGTTCTTC. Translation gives CASSPGLRHNEQFF. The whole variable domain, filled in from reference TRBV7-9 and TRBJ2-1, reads DTGVSQNPRHKITKRGQNVTFRCDPISEHNRLYWYRQTLGQGPEFLTYFQNEAQLEKSRLLSDRFSAERPKGSFSTLEIQRTEQGDSAMYLCASSPGLRHNEQFFGPGTRLTVL.

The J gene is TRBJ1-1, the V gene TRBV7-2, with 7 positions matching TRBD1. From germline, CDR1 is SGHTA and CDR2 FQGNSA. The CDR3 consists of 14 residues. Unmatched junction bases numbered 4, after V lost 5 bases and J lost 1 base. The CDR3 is CASSHDRANTEAFF. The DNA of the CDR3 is TGTGCCAGCAGCCACGACAGGGCGAACACTGAAGCTTTCTTT.

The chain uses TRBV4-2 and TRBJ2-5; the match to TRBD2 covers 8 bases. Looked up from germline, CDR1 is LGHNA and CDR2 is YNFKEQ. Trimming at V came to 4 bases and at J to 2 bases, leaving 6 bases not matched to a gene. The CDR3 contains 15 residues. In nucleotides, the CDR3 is TGTGCCAGCAGCCGTCAAACTAGCGGACAAGAGACCCAGTACTTC. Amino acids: CASSRQTSGQETQYF.

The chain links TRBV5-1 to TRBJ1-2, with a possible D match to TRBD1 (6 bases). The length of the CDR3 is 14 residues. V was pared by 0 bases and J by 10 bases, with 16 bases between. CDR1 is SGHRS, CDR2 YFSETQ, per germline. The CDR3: CASSLGDNRGTYTF. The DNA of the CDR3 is TGCGCCAGCAGCTTGGGGGACAACCGTGGTACCTACACCTTC. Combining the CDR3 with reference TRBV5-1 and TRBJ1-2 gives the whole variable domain KAGVTQTPRYLIKTRGQQVTLSCSPISGHRSVSWYQQTPGQGLQFLFEYFSETQRNKGNFPGRFSGRQFSNSRSEMNVSTLELGDSALYLCASSLGDNRGTYTFGSGTRLTVV.

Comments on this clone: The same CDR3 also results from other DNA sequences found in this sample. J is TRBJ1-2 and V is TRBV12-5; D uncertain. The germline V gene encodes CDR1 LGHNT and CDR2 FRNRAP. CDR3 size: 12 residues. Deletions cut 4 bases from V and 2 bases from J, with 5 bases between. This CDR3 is CASGSPNYGYTF. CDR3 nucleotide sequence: TGTGCTAGTGGTTCTCCGAACTATGGCTACACCTTC.

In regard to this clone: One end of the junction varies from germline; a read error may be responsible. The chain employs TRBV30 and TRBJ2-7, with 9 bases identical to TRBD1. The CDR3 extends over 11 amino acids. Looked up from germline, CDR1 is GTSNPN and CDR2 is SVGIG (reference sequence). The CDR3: CAWSSLGQGRF. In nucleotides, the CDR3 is TGTGCCTGGAGCTCCCTGGGACAGGGTCGCTTC.

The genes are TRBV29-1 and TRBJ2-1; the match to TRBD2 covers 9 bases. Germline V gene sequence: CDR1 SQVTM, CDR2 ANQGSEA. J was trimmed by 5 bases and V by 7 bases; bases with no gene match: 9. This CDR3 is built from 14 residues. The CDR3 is CSASTLAGNNEQFF. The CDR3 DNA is TGCAGCGCCTCCACCCTAGCGGGGAACAATGAGCAGTTCTTC.

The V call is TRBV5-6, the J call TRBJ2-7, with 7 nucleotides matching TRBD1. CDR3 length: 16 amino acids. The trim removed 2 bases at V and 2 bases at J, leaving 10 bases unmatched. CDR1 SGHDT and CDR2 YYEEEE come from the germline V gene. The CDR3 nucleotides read TGTGCCAGCAGCTTTGGGGATCCCGGGACAGCCTACGAGCAGTACTTC. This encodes CASSFGDPGTAYEQYF.

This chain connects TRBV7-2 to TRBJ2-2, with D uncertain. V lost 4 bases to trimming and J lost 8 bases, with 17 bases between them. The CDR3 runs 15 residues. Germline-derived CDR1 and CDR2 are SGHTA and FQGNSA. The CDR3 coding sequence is TGTGCCAGCAGCTCTAGAGTTAGCCAATCTGGGGAGCTGTTTTTT. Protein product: CASSSRVSQSGELFF.

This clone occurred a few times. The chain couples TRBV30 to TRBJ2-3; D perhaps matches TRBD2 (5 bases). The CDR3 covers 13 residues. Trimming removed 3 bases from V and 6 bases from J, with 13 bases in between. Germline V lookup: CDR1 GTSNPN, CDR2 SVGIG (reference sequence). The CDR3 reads CAWRAFGGDTQYF. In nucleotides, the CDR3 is TGTGCCTGGAGAGCTTTTGGCGGGGATACGCAGTATTTT.

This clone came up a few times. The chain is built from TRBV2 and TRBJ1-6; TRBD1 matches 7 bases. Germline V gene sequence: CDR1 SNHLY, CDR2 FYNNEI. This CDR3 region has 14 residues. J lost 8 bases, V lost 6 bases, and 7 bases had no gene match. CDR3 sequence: CASRIDRVYSPLHF. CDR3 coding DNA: TGTGCCAGCAGGATAGACAGGGTTTATTCACCCCTCCACTTT.

The DNA for the CDR3 is TGTGCCAGCATGAGTAGGAGTGACACAGATACGCAGTATTTT. It is translated as CASMSRSDTDTQYF. The rearrangement joins TRBV6-5 to TRBJ2-3; D gene unclear. The CDR3 is 14 residues long. Germline V lookup: CDR1 MNHEY, CDR2 SVGAGI. V was shortened by 7 bases and J by 2 bases, with 13 bases between the two germline ends.

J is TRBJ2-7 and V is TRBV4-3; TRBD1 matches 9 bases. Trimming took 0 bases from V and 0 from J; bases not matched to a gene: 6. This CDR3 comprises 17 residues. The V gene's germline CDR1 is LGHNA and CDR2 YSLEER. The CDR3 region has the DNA TGCGCCAGCAGCCAAGATAGGGACAGGGTATCCTCCTACGAGCAGTACTTC. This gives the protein CASSQDRDRVSSYEQYF.

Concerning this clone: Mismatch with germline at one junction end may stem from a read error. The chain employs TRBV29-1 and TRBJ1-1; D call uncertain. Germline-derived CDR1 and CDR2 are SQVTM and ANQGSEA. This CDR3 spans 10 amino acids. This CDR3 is CSVERKIDIF. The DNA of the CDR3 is TGCAGCGTTGAAAGGAAGATAGACATTTTT.

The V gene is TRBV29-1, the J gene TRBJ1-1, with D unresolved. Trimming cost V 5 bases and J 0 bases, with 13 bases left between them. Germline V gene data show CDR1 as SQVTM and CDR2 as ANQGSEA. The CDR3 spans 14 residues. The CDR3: CSVIPGEMNTEAFF. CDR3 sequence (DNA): TGCAGCGTTATCCCCGGGGAAATGAACACTGAAGCTTTCTTT.

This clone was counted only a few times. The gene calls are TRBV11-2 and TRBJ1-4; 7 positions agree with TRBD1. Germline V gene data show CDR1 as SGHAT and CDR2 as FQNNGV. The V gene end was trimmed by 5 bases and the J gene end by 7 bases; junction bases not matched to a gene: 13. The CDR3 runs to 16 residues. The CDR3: CASSEGFRGRGEKLFF. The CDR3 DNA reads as TGTGCCAGCAGCGAGGGCTTTAGGGGGCGGGGTGAAAAACTGTTTTTT.

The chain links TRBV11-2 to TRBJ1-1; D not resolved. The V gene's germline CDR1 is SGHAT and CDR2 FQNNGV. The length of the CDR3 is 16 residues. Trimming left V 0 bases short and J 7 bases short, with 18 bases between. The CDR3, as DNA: TGTGCCAGCAGCTTAGAAGGTGCGTACGGGATCGGTGAAGCTTTCTTT. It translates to CASSLEGAYGIGEAFF.

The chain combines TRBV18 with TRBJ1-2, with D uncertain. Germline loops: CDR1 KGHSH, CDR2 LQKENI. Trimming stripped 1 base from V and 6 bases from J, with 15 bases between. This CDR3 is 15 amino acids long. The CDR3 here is CASSPLETIQDGYTF. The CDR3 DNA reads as TGTGCCAGCTCACCACTAGAAACAATTCAGGATGGCTACACCTTC.

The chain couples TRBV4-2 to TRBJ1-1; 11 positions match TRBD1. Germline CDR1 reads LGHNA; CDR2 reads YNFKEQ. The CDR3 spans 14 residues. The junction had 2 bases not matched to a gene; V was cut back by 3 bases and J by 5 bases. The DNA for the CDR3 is TGTGCCAGCAGCCAGGACAGGGGGCGGACTGAAGCTTTCTTT. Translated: CASSQDRGRTEAFF.

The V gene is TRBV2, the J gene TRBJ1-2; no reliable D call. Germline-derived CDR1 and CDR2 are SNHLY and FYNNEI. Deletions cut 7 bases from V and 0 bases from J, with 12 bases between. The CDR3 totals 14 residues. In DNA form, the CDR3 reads TGTGCCAGCATTTCCGACAACTCTAACTATGGCTACACCTTC. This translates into CASISDNSNYGYTF.

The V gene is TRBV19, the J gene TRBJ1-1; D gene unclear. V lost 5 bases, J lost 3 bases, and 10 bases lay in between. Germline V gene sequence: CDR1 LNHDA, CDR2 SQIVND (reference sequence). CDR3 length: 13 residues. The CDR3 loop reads CASSPHGDTEAFF. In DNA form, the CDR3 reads TGTGCCAGTAGTCCCCACGGGGACACTGAAGCTTTCTTT.

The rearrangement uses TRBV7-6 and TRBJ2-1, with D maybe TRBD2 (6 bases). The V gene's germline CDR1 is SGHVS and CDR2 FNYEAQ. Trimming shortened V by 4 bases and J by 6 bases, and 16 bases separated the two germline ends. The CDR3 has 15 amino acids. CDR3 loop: CASSSRLGFSNEQFF. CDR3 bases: TGTGCCAGCAGCTCCCGACTAGGATTTAGCAATGAGCAGTTCTTC.

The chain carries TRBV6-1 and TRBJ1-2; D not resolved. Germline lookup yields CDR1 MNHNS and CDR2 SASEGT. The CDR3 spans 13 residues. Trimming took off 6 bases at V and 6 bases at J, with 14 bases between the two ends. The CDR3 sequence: CASRIKQTDGYTF. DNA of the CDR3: TGTGCCAGCAGGATTAAGCAGACTGATGGCTACACCTTC.